This TCR beta chain was documented in a study of blood T cell repertoires in COVID-19. Study summary: COVID-19 samples collected from the United States, Italy and Spain covered acute and convalescent phases. T cells, B-cell-depleted T cells, or PBMCs provided the cDNA or gDNA that served as material.

Clones were read by immunoSEQ multiplex PCR, and TCRdb kept only the in-frame ones, dropping some. The repertoire holds about 59,000 clones, with less than 75% as singletons. Input material: peripheral blood. This receptor was taken from a woman aged 70-85 years with acute or convalescent COVID-19.

The CDR3 here is CASSQDRDRWGLMNTEAFF. CDR3 nucleotide sequence: TGCGCCAGCAGCCAAGACAGAGACAGGTGGGGCCTGATGAACACTGAAGCTTTCTTT. The J gene is TRBJ1-1, the V gene TRBV4-1; maybe TRBD1 (6 bases). This CDR3 comprises 19 residues. The germline CDR1 and CDR2 sequences are MGHRA and YSYEKL. The V end lost 0 bases, the J end lost 0 bases, and 20 bases lay between the germline ends.